The rows below give T cell receptor beta chains drawn from one sample of a study of blood T cell repertoires in COVID-19. Repertoires were generated with immunoSEQ multiplex PCR, while TCRdb's copy carries only in-frame clones and drops some. This table holds about 170,000 clones, roughly 93% found once. Sequencing was carried out using peripheral blood. Receptor source: a man younger than 35 with COVID-19, enrolled during active disease. Both conserved end residues are part of each CDR3. The D gene is left open where the match is weak. A clone size is listed for some rows: how often the clone was seen (once, few, many), or a class if it is expanded.

size	length	V	J	D	DNA	CDR3
.	15	TRBV20-1	TRBJ1-5	.	TGCAGTGCTAGTGGTGGCAGGCTAAGCAATCAGCCCCAGCATTTT	CSASGGRLSNQPQHF
.	13	TRBV6-2/TRBV6-3	TRBJ2-2	.	TGTGCCAGCAGTTCATCACAGGCCGGGGAGCTGTTTTTT	CASSSSQAGELFF
.	16	TRBV18	TRBJ2-7	TRBD1	TGTGCCAGCTCTTCCATGATGGGACAGGTGGCCTACGAGCAGTACTTC	CASSSMMGQVAYEQYF
.	13	TRBV29-1	TRBJ1-5	TRBD1	TGCAGCGTGCCCGGGACAGTGGGGCAGCCCCAGCATTTT	CSVPGTVGQPQHF
.	15	TRBV20-1	TRBJ2-1	TRBD2	TGCAGTGCTAGTTTCCGGACTAGCGGGAGCAATGAGCAGTTCTTC	CSASFRTSGSNEQFF
.	17	TRBV7-8	TRBJ2-7	.	TGTGCCAGCAGCTCCCCACCTGGGCTAGCAATGACCTACGAGCAGTACTTC	CASSSPPGLAMTYEQYF
.	15	TRBV28	TRBJ2-1	TRBD2	TGTGCCAGCAGAAAGACTAGCGGGAGAAACAATGAGCAGTTCTTC	CASRKTSGRNNEQFF
.	19	TRBV7-8	TRBJ2-1	.	TGTGCCAGCAGCTTAGCGGGATACCAGGGCCCTAAACCCTACAATGAGCAGTTCTTC	CASSLAGYQGPKPYNEQFF
.	17	TRBV19	TRBJ2-1	.	TGTGCCAGTACCCCTCCTGGGGCCGGCCAAATTTACAATGAGCAGTTCTTC	CASTPPGAGQIYNEQFF
.	15	TRBV5-1	TRBJ1-4	TRBD1	TGCGCCAGCAGCTTGGCCGGGACAGGGGGTGAAAAACTGCTTTTT	CASSLAGTGGEKLLF
.	14	TRBV6-5	TRBJ1-1	.	TGTGCCAGCAGGAGGACAGAGTTGAACACTGAAGCTTTCTTT	CASRRTELNTEAFF
.	15	TRBV6-1	TRBJ2-3	.	TGTGCCAGCAGTGAACCAGGACAGCCCACAGATACGCAGTATTTT	CASSEPGQPTDTQYF
.	19	TRBV11-3	TRBJ2-2	TRBD2	TGTGCCAGCAGCGCCGGACTAGCGGGAGGGCCGTTCCGGGGCGGGGAGCTGTTTTTT	CASSAGLAGGPFRGGELFF
.	13	TRBV29-1	TRBJ1-3	.	TGCAGCGTTGAGCTTCTAACGGGAAACACCATATATTTT	CSVELLTGNTIYF
once	14	TRBV7-2	TRBJ1-2	TRBD1	TGTGCCAGCAGCTTAGATACAGGGGGCTGGGGCTACACCTTC	CASSLDTGGWGYTF
.	17	TRBV27	TRBJ2-3	.	TGTGCCAGCAGTTCCCCGTTTGGGACATCTTTTGTAGATACGCAGTATTTT	CASSSPFGTSFVDTQYF
few	12	TRBV12-3/TRBV12-4	TRBJ1-5	.	TGTGCCAGCACAGGGTTAAATCAGCCCCAGCATTTT	CASTGLNQPQHF
once	15	TRBV9	TRBJ1-1	TRBD1	TGTGCCAGCAGCCCAGACAGGGCGGCGGGCACTGAAGCTTTCTTT	CASSPDRAAGTEAFF
.	20	TRBV28	TRBJ1-5	TRBD1	TGTGCCAGCAGTTTATTGAGGACAGGGGATTCCCCAGGTCCGAATCAGCCCCAGCATTTT	CASSLLRTGDSPGPNQPQHF
.	17	TRBV30	TRBJ2-1	.	TGTGCCTGGACCCCTTCCGGGGGAGGTGCCCACTACAATGAGCAGTTCTTC	CAWTPSGGGAHYNEQFF
.	16	TRBV14	TRBJ2-7	.	TGTGCCAGCAGCAATCCCGCGGGACAGCACCCGTACGAGCAGTACTTC	CASSNPAGQHPYEQYF
once	12	TRBV3-1/TRBV3-2	TRBJ2-7	.	TGTGCCAGCAGCCATCTTACCTACGAGCAGTACTTC	CASSHLTYEQYF
.	15	TRBV6-5	TRBJ1-4	.	TGTGCCAGCAGTTCCCAGGGTTGGGCTAATGAAAAACTGTTTTTT	CASSSQGWANEKLFF
once	16	TRBV19	TRBJ1-6	TRBD1	TGTGCCAGTAGTATTCGACAGGGTTTGACTGCTTCACCCCTCCACTTT	CASSIRQGLTASPLHF
.	16	TRBV4-3	TRBJ2-1	.	TGCGCCAGCAGCCGTTACGAGGAGGGTGACGTACATGAGCAGTTCTTC	CASSRYEEGDVHEQFF
.	16	TRBV5-8	TRBJ2-1	TRBD1	TGTGCCAGCAGCCCCAGTACGGGACAGGGATGGAATGAGCAGTTCTTC	CASSPSTGQGWNEQFF
.	17	TRBV3-1/TRBV3-2	TRBJ2-7	TRBD2	TGTGCCAGCAGCCATGAAATACTAGCGGGATCTCCTTACGAGCAGTACTTC	CASSHEILAGSPYEQYF
few	23	TRBV28	TRBJ2-1	TRBD2	TGTGCCAGCAGCCACGTCCCGTGGGGAGCCTCGAGACTAGCGGGAGGGCGAGGGAATGAGCAGTTCTTC	CASSHVPWGASRLAGGRGNEQFF
.	13	TRBV24-1	TRBJ2-1	.	TGTGCCACCAGTGATGCGCGCCCCAATGAGCAGTTCTTC	CATSDARPNEQFF
once	17	TRBV19	TRBJ2-6	TRBD2	TGTGCCAGTAGACCACTAGCGGGGTTCTCTGGGGCCAACGTCCTGACTTTC	CASRPLAGFSGANVLTF
.	15	TRBV27	TRBJ1-2	TRBD1	TGTGCCAGCAGTTCTTACAGGGGTACGGACTATGGCTACACCTTC	CASSSYRGTDYGYTF
.	16	TRBV7-6	TRBJ2-1	TRBD1	TGTGCCAGCAGCCAAAACCCGGGACAGGGAATAAATGAGCAGTTCTTC	CASSQNPGQGINEQFF
.	15	TRBV19	TRBJ2-7	TRBD1	TGTGCCAGTAGCAGCCGGGACAGGGGGCCCTACGAGCAGTACTTC	CASSSRDRGPYEQYF
.	16	TRBV4-3	TRBJ2-7	TRBD1	TGCGCCAGCAGCCATGGGGTTAGTGCAGGGGGCCACGAGCAGTACTTC	CASSHGVSAGGHEQYF
.	18	TRBV18	TRBJ2-2	.	TGTGCCAGCTCACCATTGGGCCTTACGGCACAGAGGGCCGGGGAGCTGTTTTTT	CASSPLGLTAQRAGELFF
.	12	TRBV11-2	TRBJ1-4	.	TGTGCCAGCAGCTTCGCTTACAGGGAACTGTTTTTT	CASSFAYRELFF
once	15	TRBV7-2	TRBJ1-5	.	TGTGCCAGCAGTTTAGAGGGGCTGGGGAACCAGCCCCAGCATTTT	CASSLEGLGNQPQHF
.	15	TRBV29-1	TRBJ2-2	TRBD2	TGCAGCGCCCGGACTAGCGGGCTTAACACCGGGGAGCTGTTTTTT	CSARTSGLNTGELFF
.	15	TRBV19	TRBJ2-2	.	TGTGCCAGTAGTTCGGACTTGCGGGGCACCGGGGAGCTGTTTTTT	CASSSDLRGTGELFF
.	18	TRBV4-3	TRBJ2-6	.	TGCGCCAGCAGCCAGTTTTTGGGCAGGGGATCTGGGGCCAACGTCCTGACTTTC	CASSQFLGRGSGANVLTF
.	17	TRBV10-3	TRBJ1-6	TRBD1	TGTGCCATCAGTGAGGGGGACAGGGGGCTTGGGTTATCACCCCTCCACTTT	CAISEGDRGLGLSPLHF
.	14	TRBV9	TRBJ1-6	.	TGTGCCAGCAGCCCGCTATGGGGGGACTCACCCCTCCACTTT	CASSPLWGDSPLHF
.	12	TRBV5-1	TRBJ1-2	.	TGCGCCAGCAGCTTCGGAGGGCATGGCTACACCTTC	CASSFGGHGYTF